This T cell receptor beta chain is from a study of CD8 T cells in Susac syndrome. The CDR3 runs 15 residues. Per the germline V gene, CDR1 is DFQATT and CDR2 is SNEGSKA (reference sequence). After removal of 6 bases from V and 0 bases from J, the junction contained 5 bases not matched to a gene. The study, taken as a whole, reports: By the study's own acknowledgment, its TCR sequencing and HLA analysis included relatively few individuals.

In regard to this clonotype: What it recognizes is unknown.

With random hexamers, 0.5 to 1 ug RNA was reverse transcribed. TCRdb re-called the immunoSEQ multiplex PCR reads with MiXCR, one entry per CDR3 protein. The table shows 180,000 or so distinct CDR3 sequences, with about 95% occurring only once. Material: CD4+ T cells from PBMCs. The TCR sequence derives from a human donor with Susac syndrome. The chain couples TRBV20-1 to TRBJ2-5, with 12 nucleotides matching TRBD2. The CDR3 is CSARTSGEHQETQYF. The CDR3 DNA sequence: TGCAGTGCACGGACTAGCGGGGAGCACCAAGAGACCCAGTACTTC.